Presented here are 5 T cell receptor beta chains from one specimen sequenced in a study of T cells after yellow fever vaccination. One entry per CDR3 protein results from TCRdb running MiXCR on the 5' RACE reads. This table has 450,000 to 600,000 distinct CDR3 sequences, roughly 14% appearing once. Source: PBMCs, taken on the day of the yellow fever booster vaccination. These receptor sequences come from a young man who received the YFV17D yellow fever vaccine.

This chain joins TRBV28 and TRBJ2-3; 12 bases match TRBD1. CDR1 MDHEN and CDR2 SYDVKM come from the germline V gene. The V and J ends lost 8 bases and 7 bases, in that order; junction bases with no gene match: 10. The CDR3 extends over 15 amino acids. The CDR3 nucleotides are TGTGCCAGCCTGACACCGGGACAGGGGGCCAATACGCAGTATTTT. Protein: CASLTPGQGANTQYF.

Regarding this clonotype: Mismatch with germline at one junction end may stem from a read error. The DNA of the CDR3 is TGCTGTGCTAGAAAGCGACAGGGGGCAATCGGTTCGGGCGAGCAGTACTTC. Encoded protein: CCARKRQGAIGSGEQYF. The chain combines TRBV20-1 with TRBJ2-7; 10 positions match TRBD1. Germline CDR1 reads DFQATT; CDR2 reads SNEGSKA (reference sequence). The CDR3 contains 17 residues.

This rearrangement joins TRBV28 to TRBJ2-1; D ambiguous. The length of the CDR3 is 15 residues. Germline-derived CDR1 and CDR2 are MDHEN and SYDVKM. V was shortened by 6 bases and J by 3 bases, with 15 bases between the two germline ends. The CDR3 spells CASSWGKGLYNEQFF. In DNA, the CDR3 is TGTGCCAGCAGCTGGGGAAAAGGGCTCTACAATGAGCAGTTCTTC.

V gene TRBV18 combines with J gene TRBJ2-5; D gene unclear. Trimming took 0 bases from V and 1 from J, leaving 9 bases between them. The CDR3 length is 15 residues. CDR1 and CDR2 (germline): KGHSH, LQKENI. In DNA, the CDR3 is TGTGCCAGCTCACCACCGGCCGGAGTCCAAGAGACCCAGTACTTC. Its protein is CASSPPAGVQETQYF.

This clonotype has a handful of counts. The genes are TRBV3-1 and TRBJ2-4; 7 nucleotides match TRBD1. CDR3 size: 18 residues. Trimming cost V 4 bases and J 8 bases; bases outside gene matches: 20. The germline V gene has CDR1 LGHDT and CDR2 YNNKEL (reference sequence). DNA of the CDR3: TGTGCCAGCAGCCCTTGGGACAGTTGTAGCGAGCCGAGGGACATTCAGTACTTC. This encodes CASSPWDSCSEPRDIQYF.